The 18 T cell receptor beta chains in this list originate from one sample, sequenced in a study of neurological immune-mediated disorders. TCRdb called the 5' RACE reads again in MiXCR, with one record for every CDR3 protein. The table lists tens of thousands of distinct CDR3 sequences, less than 5.5% of them singletons. What was sequenced was PBMCs. The origin of the receptors is a man between 18 and 35 years old with multiple sclerosis.

This clonotype was found a few times. A read error is possible here, since a much larger clone lies one base away. J is TRBJ2-1 and V is TRBV5-1, with 9 bases fitting TRBD2. The V gene end was trimmed by 5 bases and the J gene end by 2 bases; junction bases not matched to a gene: 8. There are 16 residues in the CDR3. Looked up from germline, CDR1 is SGHRS and CDR2 is YFSETQ. The CDR3 protein is CASSLVAGATYNEQFF. For the CDR3, the DNA is TGCGCCAGCAGTTTAGTAGCGGGGGCGACCTACAATGAGCAGTTCTTC.

This clonotype was seen many times. The J gene is TRBJ2-3, the V gene TRBV20-1, with TRBD2 matching 14 bases. The CDR3 length is 17 residues. Germline V gene sequence: CDR1 DFQATT, CDR2 SNEGSKA (reference sequence). Trimming removed 6 bases from V and 0 bases from J; junction bases left unmatched: 8. As DNA, the CDR3 is TGCAGTGCCCACGGACTAGCGGGGGGCCGAAGCACAGATACGCAGTATTTT. This sequence encodes CSAHGLAGGRSTDTQYF.

This clonotype has at least ten counts. The chain joins TRBV12-3 or TRBV12-4 to TRBJ1-6; the D is unclear. There are 13 residues in the CDR3. The V gene lost 6 bases and the J gene lost 6 bases, with 9 bases spanning the gap. The CDR3 DNA is TGTGCCAGCAGCGGGGAGGGTAATTCACCCCTCCACTTT. Translation gives CASSGEGNSPLHF.

This clonotype occurred many times. The V gene is TRBV7-2, the J gene TRBJ2-2; 16 bases are a match to TRBD2. Trimming removed 6 bases from V and 3 bases from J; junction bases left unmatched: 7. The CDR3 totals 18 residues. In germline, CDR1 is SGHTA, CDR2 FQGNSA. The chain's CDR3 is CASRRGLAGGRDTGELFF. The CDR3, as DNA: TGTGCCAGCAGGAGGGGACTAGCGGGAGGGCGGGACACCGGGGAGCTGTTTTTT.

This clonotype came up many times. The chain uses TRBV28 and TRBJ2-4, with D possibly TRBD2 on 5 matching bases. Germline CDR1 and CDR2: MDHEN and SYDVKM. This CDR3 contains 16 residues. V was pared by 5 bases and J by 0 bases, with 14 bases between. The CDR3 spells CASSPGPAVAKNIQYF. CDR3 DNA sequence: TGTGCCAGCAGTCCTGGTCCAGCGGTAGCCAAAAACATTCAGTACTTC.

Notes on this clonotype: The junction and the germline gene differ at one end; a read error may be behind it. The chain links TRBV27 to TRBJ1-5; a weak D match, TRBD1 (6 bases). Germline V gene sequence: CDR1 MNHEY, CDR2 SMNVEV (reference sequence). This CDR3 region has 22 residues. The CDR3 loop is CASSFRGPFGESGRYSNQPQNF. DNA of the CDR3: TGTGCCAGCAGTTTTCGGGGGCCTTTCGGGGAAAGTGGCAGGTATAGCAATCAGCCCCAGAATTTT.

In its sample, this clonotype was seen many times. J is TRBJ2-5 and V is TRBV18, with D unclear. The V end was cut by 3 bases, the J end by 3 bases, with 11 bases between. This CDR3 spans 14 amino acids. The germline gives CDR1 KGHSH, CDR2 LQKENI. This CDR3 is CASSPPNAEETQYF. DNA for the CDR3: TGTGCCAGCTCACCTCCAAACGCCGAAGAGACCCAGTACTTC.

This clonotype was picked up many times. V and J are TRBV10-3 and TRBJ1-2; possible D gene TRBD1, 5 bases. The CDR3 is made up of 17 amino acids. The ends were cut back, 8 bases at V and 0 bases at J, with 22 bases in the middle. Germline CDR1 is ENHRY and CDR2 is SYGVKD. The CDR3 DNA reads as TGTGCCATCCGGGGCGCTGAAACAGGTCTCACTAACTATGGCTACACCTTC. Protein sequence: CAIRGAETGLTNYGYTF.

In its sample, this clonotype was seen many times. The rearrangement links TRBV6-2 or TRBV6-3 to TRBJ2-1, with 7 bases fitting TRBD2. Germline values: CDR1 MNHEY, CDR2 SVGEGT. The ends lost 0 bases at V and 7 bases at J; junction bases unmatched: 6. The CDR3 loop spans 15 amino acids. CDR3 DNA sequence: TGTGCCAGCAGTTACTCGATACGGGGAGGGAATGAGCAGTTCTTC. As protein: CASSYSIRGGNEQFF.

This clonotype was counted ten times or more. The chain employs TRBV20-1 and TRBJ2-5, with D possibly TRBD2 on 5 matching bases. The V end was cut by 1 base, the J end by 2 bases, with 8 bases between. The CDR3 totals 13 residues. The germline V gene encodes CDR1 DFQATT and CDR2 SNEGSKA (reference sequence). The CDR3, as DNA: TGCAGTGCTAGAGTGGAGGCACAAGAGACCCAGTACTTC. Translation gives CSARVEAQETQYF.

This clonotype was detected ten times or more. The V gene is TRBV20-1, the J gene TRBJ1-5; possibly TRBD1 for D (5 bases). The CDR3 has 15 amino acids. V was clipped by 3 bases and J by 3 bases, with 15 bases between them. Germline V gene data show CDR1 as DFQATT and CDR2 as SNEGSKA (reference sequence). The DNA of the CDR3 is TGCAGTGCTAGTTCGACCGGGACCATCAATCAGCCCCAGCATTTT. Its protein product is CSASSTGTINQPQHF.

This clonotype was detected ten times or more. The chain is built from TRBV20-1 and TRBJ1-2; D call uncertain. The CDR3 has 13 residues. Trimming pared 6 bases from V and 2 bases from J, leaving 13 bases between. The germline V gene has CDR1 DFQATT and CDR2 SNEGSKA (reference sequence). The CDR3 region is CSAEGGPNYGYTF. The CDR3 region has the DNA TGCAGTGCCGAGGGCGGGCCCAACTATGGCTACACCTTC.

This clonotype has at least ten counts. The rearrangement uses TRBV15 and TRBJ2-7; 10 bases agree with TRBD1. This CDR3 has 14 residues. The V gene's germline CDR1 is LNHNV and CDR2 YYDKDF (reference sequence). Unmatched junction bases numbered 3, after V lost 4 bases and J lost 3 bases. The CDR3 DNA sequence: TGTGCCACCAGCACCAGGACAGGGGGCTACGAGCAGTACTTC. Encoded protein: CATSTRTGGYEQYF.

This clonotype was recorded at least ten times. V and J are TRBV7-9 and TRBJ2-1; TRBD1 matches at 8 bases. The V segment lost 4 bases and the J segment 7 bases; nucleotides outside the gene matches: 9. The CDR3 runs to 15 residues. Germline V gene data show CDR1 as SEHNR and CDR2 as FQNEAQ (reference sequence). The CDR3, as DNA: TGTGCCAGCAGCTCGGACCGGGGACAGGTAAATGAGCAGTTCTTC. Encoded protein: CASSSDRGQVNEQFF. The full variable domain, its missing parts supplied by reference TRBV7-9 and TRBJ2-1, is DTGVSQNPRHKITKRGQNVTFRCDPISEHNRLYWYRQTLGQGPEFLTYFQNEAQLEKSRLLSDRFSAERPKGSFSTLEIQRTEQGDSAMYLCASSSDRGQVNEQFFGPGTRLTVL.

This clonotype came up many times. The chain joins TRBV9 to TRBJ1-1, with a possible D match to TRBD1 (6 bases). Germline V gene lookup returns CDR1 SGDLS and CDR2 YYNGEE. CDR3 length equals 14 residues. V was clipped by 1 base and J by 0 bases, with 7 bases between them. For the CDR3, the DNA is TGTGCCAGCAGCGTAACAGGGATGAACACTGAAGCTTTCTTT. Translated, it gives CASSVTGMNTEAFF.

The chain links TRBV5-1 to TRBJ2-3; 9 bases map to TRBD2. V gave up 0 bases and J gave up 1 base; unmatched junction bases: 6. Germline V gene data show CDR1 as SGHRS and CDR2 as YFSETQ. The CDR3 is 17 residues long. The CDR3 spells CASSLGSTSGGTDTQYF. For the CDR3, the DNA is TGCGCCAGCAGCTTGGGTTCGACTAGCGGTGGCACAGATACGCAGTATTTT.

This clonotype was detected many times. This chain connects TRBV5-6 to TRBJ1-1, with D possibly matching TRBD1 (5 bases). Germline V gene data show CDR1 as SGHDT and CDR2 as YYEEEE. Between the trimmed V and J ends, which lost 1 base and 7 bases, there was a span of 14 bases. CDR3 length: 14 amino acids. The CDR3 reads CASSLFWGPNEAFF. CDR3 coding DNA: TGTGCCAGCAGCTTGTTTTGGGGCCCAAATGAAGCTTTCTTT.

This clonotype was detected ten times or more. The CDR3 reads CASSSTKGEGASPLHF. The CDR3 DNA is TGTGCCAGCAGTTCCACCAAAGGGGAAGGAGCGTCACCCCTCCACTTT. The genes are TRBV6-2 or TRBV6-3 and TRBJ1-6; TRBD1 is a possible D gene (5 bases). V was shortened by 4 bases and J by 10 bases, with 20 bases between the two germline ends. Germline CDR1 and CDR2: MNHEY and SVGEGT. The CDR3 is 16 amino acids.